This T cell receptor beta chain originates from a study of T-cell memory formation after mild COVID-19. Looking at the study overall: The TCR clusters were mostly specific to one donor.

This CDR3 has 16 residues. Germline CDR1 reads SGDLS; CDR2 reads YYNGEE. The ends lost 0 bases at V and 2 bases at J; junction bases unmatched: 5. TCR alpha and TCR beta cDNA libraries with sample barcodes and UMIs came from 5'RACE using constant-segment primers. TCRdb re-analysed the 5' RACE reads in MiXCR, keeping a single row per CDR3 protein. Among 250,000 to 300,000 distinct CDR3 sequences listed, about 16% were seen once. Remarks on this clonotype: Antigen: not known.

Overall study results and limits: Contracting clones, day 15 to 85, had balanced CD4/CD8, and later expanders favored CD4+. Researchers found some responding clones in pre-infection memory, a sign that cross-reactive memory joined.

The TCR originated in a young man who had mild COVID-19 (a few samples of this study predate the infection). Cell type and time point are not known. Material: PBMCs or a T cell subset sorted from them (not recorded which). The chain couples TRBV9 to TRBJ2-3, with 8 positions matching TRBD2. The CDR3 sequence is CASSVGWRGATDTQYF. DNA of the CDR3: TGTGCCAGCAGCGTAGGATGGCGGGGGGCCACAGATACGCAGTATTTT.